Below, 2 T cell receptor beta chains from the same sample are listed, as sequenced in a study of T-cell memory formation after mild COVID-19. One entry per CDR3 protein, called by TCRdb with MiXCR from the 5' RACE reads. The repertoire consists of just over 200,000 distinct CDR3 sequences, with more than 8% occurring once and the leading ten covering 3.5% to 4%. Sequences were obtained from PBMCs or a T cell subset sorted from them (not recorded which). The origin of the receptors is a man between 18 and 29 years old who had mild COVID-19 (a few samples of this study predate the infection). Cell type and time point are not known.

This clonotype has more than one count but fewer than ten. The DNA of the CDR3 is TGCAGTGCCGCCGATCCAAACCTTAGGGGCACTGAAGCTTTCTTT. Amino acid sequence: CSAADPNLRGTEAFF. J is TRBJ1-1 and V is TRBV20-1, with D maybe TRBD1 (5 bases). The CDR3 has 15 residues. Trimming removed 6 bases at V and 4 bases at J, with 21 bases between. Germline assignment: CDR1 DFQATT and CDR2 SNEGSKA (reference sequence).

This clonotype was found a few times. The V gene is TRBV2, the J gene TRBJ2-5, with 7 bases fitting TRBD2. Trimming removed 6 bases from V and 3 bases from J; junction bases left unmatched: 4. CDR3 length: 13 residues. Germline lookup yields CDR1 SNHLY and CDR2 FYNNEI. CDR3 in amino acids: CASSDLAEETQYF. The CDR3 bases are TGTGCCAGCAGCGATCTAGCGGAAGAGACCCAGTACTTC.